Presented here are 15 T cell receptor beta chains from one specimen sequenced in a study of blood T cell repertoires in COVID-19. Sequencing was performed with immunoSEQ multiplex PCR; in TCRdb, only in-frame clones are kept and a portion is missing. The repertoire consists of approximately 250,000 clones, with 88% occurring once and the leading ten covering 10% to 13%. Material: peripheral blood. These receptors were obtained from a woman aged 70-85 years with COVID-19, enrolled during active disease.

The chain's CDR3 is CASSLGLATNEQFF. The CDR3 region has the DNA TGTGCCAGCAGCTTGGGACTAGCAACCAATGAGCAGTTCTTC. The chain carries TRBV7-3 and TRBJ2-1; 9 nucleotides match TRBD2. This CDR3 is built from 14 residues. V trimming: 3 bases; J trimming: 6 bases; junction bases outside the gene matches: 3. From germline, CDR1 is SGHTA and CDR2 FQGTGA. The complete variable domain, with remaining parts taken from reference TRBV7-3 and TRBJ2-1, reads GAGVSQTPSNKVTEKGKYVELRCDPISGHTALYWYRQSLGQGPEFLIYFQGTGAADDSGLPNDRFFAVRPEGSVSTLKIQRTERGDSAVYLCASSLGLATNEQFFGPGTRLTVL.

V and J are TRBV19 and TRBJ1-1; tentative D call: TRBD1 (6 bases). V lost 3 bases and J lost 1, with 12 bases in between. Germline CDR1 and CDR2: LNHDA and SQIVND (reference sequence). The CDR3 extends over 15 amino acids. The chain's CDR3 is CASSIQGSTNTEAFF. The CDR3 coding sequence is TGTGCCAGTAGTATTCAGGGGTCGACGAACACTGAAGCTTTCTTT. The full variable domain, with the rest looked up from reference TRBV19 and TRBJ1-1, is DGGITQSPKYLFRKEGQNVTLSCEQNLNHDAMYWYRQDPGQGLRLIYYSQIVNDFQKGDIAEGYSVSREKKESFPLTVTSAQKNPTAFYLCASSIQGSTNTEAFFGQGTRLTVV.

This chain uses TRBV9 with TRBJ1-1; no definite D call. The germline CDR1 and CDR2 sequences are SGDLS and YYNGEE. The CDR3 contains 15 residues. V was shortened by 0 bases and J by 2 bases, with 11 bases between the two germline ends. CDR3 sequence (DNA): TGTGCCAGCAGCGTAGTGGCAGGATTAAACACTGAAGCTTTCTTT. This translates into CASSVVAGLNTEAFF.

V usage is TRBV5-1 and J usage is TRBJ1-4; 7 bases line up with TRBD1. The CDR3 is made up of 17 amino acids. Germline CDR1 reads SGHRS; CDR2 reads YFSETQ. V trimming: 2 bases; J trimming: 3 bases; junction bases outside the gene matches: 10. CDR3 nucleotide sequence: TGCGCCAGCAGCTTTGAACGTCAGGGGGTGGCTAATGAAAAACTGTTTTTT. Its translation: CASSFERQGVANEKLFF.

The gene calls are TRBV5-4 and TRBJ2-7; TRBD2 aligns across 9 bases. CDR3 size: 14 residues. Germline-derived CDR1 and CDR2 are SGHNT and YYREEE (reference sequence). The V segment lost 0 bases and the J segment 5 bases; nucleotides outside the gene matches: 3. The CDR3 region has the DNA TGTGCCAGCAGCTTGGTATCTAGCGGGAACGAGCAGTACTTC. Its translation is CASSLVSSGNEQYF. The full variable domain, rest sourced from reference TRBV5-4 and TRBJ2-7, is ETGVTQSPTHLIKTRGQQVTLRCSSQSGHNTVSWYQQALGQGPQFIFQYYREEENGRGNFPPRFSGLQFPNYSSELNVNALELDDSALYLCASSLVSSGNEQYFGPGTRLTVT.

This sequence joins TRBV6-5 and TRBJ1-6; the match to TRBD1 covers 8 bases. The V and J ends lost 6 bases and 7 bases, in that order; junction bases with no gene match: 5. The CDR3 extends over 14 amino acids. Germline CDR1 reads MNHEY; CDR2 reads SVGAGI. CDR3 DNA sequence: TGTGCCAGCAGCCCCCGGGACAGGAATTCACCCCTCCACTTT. Amino acid sequence: CASSPRDRNSPLHF.

This chain's CDR3 is CATTKGAVGNQPQHF. CDR3 sequence (DNA): TGTGCCACCACCAAAGGGGCGGTTGGCAATCAGCCCCAGCATTTT. The V call is TRBV15, the J call TRBJ1-5; D possibly corresponds to TRBD1 (5 bases). Per germline, CDR1 LNHNV and CDR2 YYDKDF (reference sequence). The germline V and J ends were trimmed by 7 bases and 2 bases, with 15 bases remaining between them. The CDR3 extends over 15 amino acids.

The V call is TRBV29-1, the J call TRBJ2-4; unclear D gene. CDR3 length equals 13 residues. Germline V gene data show CDR1 as SQVTM and CDR2 as ANQGSEA. Between the trimmed V and J ends, which lost 6 bases and 0 bases, there was a span of 9 bases. CDR3 residues: CSVGGGAKNIQYF. The DNA for the CDR3 is TGCAGCGTAGGCGGTGGAGCCAAAAACATTCAGTACTTC.

This sequence joins TRBV2 and TRBJ2-7; tentatively, D is TRBD1 (6 bases). The length of the CDR3 is 13 residues. The germline CDR1 and CDR2 sequences are SNHLY and FYNNEI. V lost 6 bases to trimming and J lost 6 bases, with 15 bases between them. CDR3 sequence reads: CASRDRTYGEQYF. CDR3 in DNA: TGTGCCAGCAGGGACAGAACCTACGGCGAGCAGTACTTC.

The chain links TRBV11-2 to TRBJ2-1; 10 positions match TRBD2. Germline CDR1 and CDR2: SGHAT and FQNNGV. V gave up 4 bases and J gave up 4 bases; unmatched junction bases: 4. The CDR3 is 15 amino acids. The DNA of the CDR3 is TGTGCCAGCAGCTCCGGGACTAGCGTTTACAATGAGCAGTTCTTC. Translation: CASSSGTSVYNEQFF.

This sequence joins TRBV4-1 and TRBJ2-7; tentative D call: TRBD2 (5 bases). V was pared by 4 bases and J by 4 bases, with 11 bases between. CDR3 size: 13 residues. Germline lookup yields CDR1 MGHRA and CDR2 YSYEKL. This CDR3 is CASSPQEGYEQYF. DNA of the CDR3: TGCGCCAGCAGCCCGCAAGAGGGTTACGAGCAGTACTTC.

This chain joins TRBV6-5 and TRBJ1-2, with no clear D. CDR3 length: 13 residues. Trimming stripped 10 bases from V and 0 bases from J, with 12 bases between. Germline V gene data show CDR1 as MNHEY and CDR2 as SVGAGI. CDR3 residues: CATIAAANYGYTF. In DNA form, the CDR3 reads TGTGCCACCATAGCGGCAGCTAACTATGGCTACACCTTC.

A word on this clone: The sample contains more than one DNA sequence encoding this CDR3. The chain employs TRBV28 and TRBJ2-7, with 8 bases that match TRBD1. With 1 base clipped from V and 4 bases from J, the junction kept 6 bases outside the gene matches. The length of the CDR3 is 15 residues. Germline V CDR1 and CDR2: MDHEN, SYDVKM. CDR3 residues: CASSLSQGARYEQYF. CDR3 bases: TGTGCCAGCAGTTTATCCCAGGGGGCGCGGTACGAGCAGTACTTC. The full variable domain, rest sourced from reference TRBV28 and TRBJ2-7, is DVKVTQSSRYLVKRTGEKVFLECVQDMDHENMFWYRQDPGLGLRLIYFSYDVKMKEKGDIPEGYSVSREKKERFSLILESASTNQTSMYLCASSLSQGARYEQYFGPGTRLTVT.

This clone came up once. The rearrangement joins TRBV5-6 to TRBJ2-2, with TRBD1 identical over 8 bases. V shed 1 base and J 4 bases; nucleotides not matched to a gene: 6. Germline V lookup: CDR1 SGHDT, CDR2 YYEEEE. This CDR3 has 16 residues. The CDR3 spells CASSLRWTGSTGELFF. CDR3 in DNA: TGTGCCAGCAGCTTGAGGTGGACAGGGTCCACCGGGGAGCTGTTTTTT.

CDR3 region: CASSPGYTDTQYF. The CDR3 DNA is TGTGCCAGTAGTCCGGGGTACACAGATACGCAGTATTTT. The chain combines TRBV19 with TRBJ2-3; D is possibly TRBD2 (5 bases). V lost 5 bases to trimming and J lost 2 bases, with 8 bases between them. Looked up from germline, CDR1 is LNHDA and CDR2 is SQIVND (reference sequence). CDR3 length: 13 residues.